This entry lists 24 T cell receptor beta chains sequenced from one sample in a study of response to subunit inactivated influenza vaccine. TCRdb re-derived calls from the RT-PCR reads in MiXCR, one entry per CDR3 protein. The sample consists of roughly 650,000 distinct CDR3 sequences, 12% to 15% of them appearing once. The sample here was PBMCs from blood, taken less than 15 days before vaccination. The receptors derive from a man aged 50 to 59 who received an inactivated influenza vaccine.

The chain recombines TRBV4-2 with TRBJ2-3; possibly TRBD2 for D (6 bases). The CDR3 length is 20 residues. Trimming shortened V by 3 bases and J by 0 bases, and 25 bases separated the two germline ends. Germline assignment: CDR1 LGHNA and CDR2 YNFKEQ. The CDR3 DNA follows: TGTGCCAGCAGCCAGAGAGGGCGGGTCGGGGGTTTGCGGAGCACAGATACGCAGTATTTT. As protein: CASSQRGRVGGLRSTDTQYF.

This clonotype was seen many times. V is TRBV7-9 and J is TRBJ2-7, with a possible D match to TRBD1 (5 bases). The CDR3 consists of 14 residues. Germline loops: CDR1 SEHNR, CDR2 FQNEAQ (reference sequence). V was cut by 5 bases and J by 6 bases, with 17 bases left in between. The CDR3 DNA reads as TGTGCCAGCAGCCCCCAGGGTAGGGGTGGCGAGCAGTACTTC. Translation: CASSPQGRGGEQYF.

A few counts support this clonotype. The chain carries TRBV7-2 and TRBJ2-3; D may be TRBD2 (7 bases). V was shortened by 7 bases and J by 1 base, with 12 bases between the two germline ends. This CDR3 has 14 amino acids. CDR1 and CDR2 (germline): SGHTA, FQGNSA. The CDR3: CASNKGGGTDTQYF. CDR3 DNA: TGTGCCAGCAACAAAGGGGGGGGCACAGATACGCAGTATTTT.

This clonotype was picked up one time. CDR3 protein: CATSRAGLAGGVQYF. The CDR3 DNA is TGTGCCACCAGCAGAGCCGGACTAGCGGGAGGCGTGCAGTACTTC. This chain links TRBV15 with TRBJ2-7; TRBD2 matches at 14 bases. From germline, CDR1 is LNHNV and CDR2 YYDKDF (reference sequence). The CDR3 sequence is 15 residues long. With V trimmed by 1 base and J by 9 bases, 5 bases remained unmatched. Combining the CDR3 with reference TRBV15 and TRBJ2-7 gives the whole variable domain DAMVIQNPRYQVTQFGKPVTLSCSQTLNHNVMYWYQQKSSQAPKLLFHYYDKDFNNEADTPDNFQSRRPNTSFCFLDIRSPGLGDTAMYLCATSRAGLAGGVQYFGPGTRLTVT.

The chain uses TRBV20-1 and TRBJ2-7; unclear D gene. Germline V CDR1 and CDR2: DFQATT, SNEGSKA (reference sequence). V lost 5 bases and J lost 0, with 11 bases in between. This CDR3 is built from 13 residues. Here the CDR3 reads CSAPGRASYEQYF. For the CDR3, the DNA is TGCAGTGCTCCAGGACGGGCCTCCTACGAGCAGTACTTC.

The J gene is TRBJ2-7, the V gene TRBV18; 11 nucleotides match TRBD2. The CDR3 loop spans 19 amino acids. The germline V gene encodes CDR1 KGHSH and CDR2 LQKENI. With 2 bases clipped from V and 3 bases from J, the junction kept 15 bases outside the gene matches. CDR3 in amino acids: CASSPITSGGRSHNYEQYF. CDR3 bases: TGTGCCAGCTCACCAATAACTAGCGGGGGCCGATCACACAACTACGAGCAGTACTTC.

This clonotype has only a few counts. V is TRBV15 and J is TRBJ2-7, with 12 bases that match TRBD2. This CDR3 has 17 residues. The germline V gene encodes CDR1 LNHNV and CDR2 YYDKDF (reference sequence). V dropped 0 bases and J dropped 5; count of bases not matched to a gene: 8. CDR3 region: CATSRDLASGGAHEQYF. Here the CDR3 DNA reads TGTGCCACCAGCAGAGATCTTGCTAGCGGGGGGGCCCACGAGCAGTACTTC.

This sequence joins TRBV7-2 and TRBJ2-3, with D possibly called TRBD1 or TRBD2 (5 bases each). The CDR3 contains 14 residues. V was shortened by 2 bases and J by 5 bases, with 11 bases between the two germline ends. Germline V gives CDR1 SGHTA, CDR2 FQGNSA. This chain's CDR3 is CASSLSMGEDTQYF. For the CDR3, the DNA is TGTGCCAGCAGCTTATCCATGGGGGAAGATACGCAGTATTTT.

This clonotype was seen more than once but under ten times. The J gene is TRBJ2-3, the V gene TRBV12-3 or TRBV12-4, with D possibly being TRBD1 or TRBD2 (6 bases each). V lost 5 bases and J 4 bases, leaving 16 bases between the germline ends. The CDR3 runs 15 residues. In DNA, the CDR3 is TGTGCCAGCAGTCGAAGGGGGGAAAATGCAGATACGCAGTATTTT. Protein: CASSRRGENADTQYF.

The rearrangement uses TRBV20-1 and TRBJ2-2, with D possibly matching TRBD1 (6 bases). The length of the CDR3 is 16 residues. Germline-derived CDR1 and CDR2 are DFQATT and SNEGSKA (reference sequence). Trimming shortened V by 2 bases and J by 0 bases, and 13 bases separated the two germline ends. The CDR3 region is CSARPGQRANTGELFF. For the CDR3, the DNA is TGCAGTGCTAGACCCGGACAGCGCGCGAACACCGGGGAGCTGTTTTTT.

The rearrangement links TRBV5-1 to TRBJ2-3; 11 positions match TRBD2. The CDR3 totals 17 residues. CDR1 SGHRS and CDR2 YFSETQ come from the germline V gene. V gave up 5 bases and J gave up 0 bases; unmatched junction bases: 8. The CDR3 loop is CASSPPGTSGSTDTQYF. CDR3 bases: TGCGCCAGCAGTCCCCCCGGGACTAGCGGTAGCACAGATACGCAGTATTTT.

The V gene is TRBV2, the J gene TRBJ2-1, with D unclear. Trimming removed 6 bases at V and 0 bases at J, with 12 bases between. From germline, CDR1 is SNHLY and CDR2 FYNNEI. The CDR3 spans 15 residues. The CDR3 sequence is CASRNGRSSYNEQFF. The CDR3 DNA follows: TGTGCCAGCAGAAACGGCCGATCCTCCTACAATGAGCAGTTCTTC.

This clonotype was found a few times. This sequence joins TRBV6-6 and TRBJ1-5; the D gene is possibly TRBD1 (5 bases). This CDR3 spans 13 amino acids. The V gene's germline CDR1 is MNHNY and CDR2 SVGAGI (reference sequence). Trimming stripped 4 bases from V and 5 bases from J, with 9 bases between. The chain's CDR3 is CASSSDSYQPQHF. In DNA, the CDR3 is TGTGCCAGCAGTTCCGACAGCTATCAGCCCCAGCATTTT.

This clonotype was seen a handful of times. The genes are TRBV7-2 and TRBJ2-2, with TRBD2 matching 7 bases. Germline V gene data show CDR1 as SGHTA and CDR2 as FQGNSA. J lost 5 bases, V lost 1 base, and 4 bases had no gene match. CDR3 length equals 15 residues. The CDR3 loop is CASSLGDSGTGELFF. CDR3 coding DNA: TGTGCCAGCAGCTTAGGGGATAGCGGGACCGGGGAGCTGTTTTTT.

Ten or more counts support this clonotype. CDR3: CATSDGLAGGAEQFF. The CDR3 nucleotides read TGTGCCACCAGTGACGGACTAGCGGGAGGAGCTGAGCAGTTCTTC. The chain joins TRBV24-1 to TRBJ2-1, with 14 bases aligning to TRBD2. Looked up from germline, CDR1 is KGHDR and CDR2 is SFDVKD. The V segment lost 4 bases and the J segment 9 bases; nucleotides outside the gene matches: 4. The CDR3 is 15 amino acids.

This chain joins TRBV3-1 and TRBJ2-7, with 9 bases matching TRBD2. The CDR3 sequence is 17 residues long. Germline loops: CDR1 LGHDT, CDR2 YNNKEL (reference sequence). Trimming at V came to 0 bases and at J to 6 bases, leaving 12 bases not matched to a gene. The CDR3 spells CASSQETGRSGGVEQYF. CDR3 DNA: TGTGCCAGCAGCCAAGAAACGGGCCGTAGCGGGGGAGTCGAGCAGTACTTC.

This clonotype appeared many times. This chain links TRBV19 with TRBJ2-7, with D possibly TRBD2 on 6 matching bases. This CDR3 comprises 16 residues. From germline, CDR1 is LNHDA and CDR2 SQIVND (reference sequence). Trimming shortened V by 3 bases and J by 0 bases, and 15 bases separated the two germline ends. This CDR3 is CASSISADGSSYEQYF. The CDR3 nucleotides read TGTGCCAGTAGTATTTCAGCGGACGGGAGCTCCTACGAGCAGTACTTC.

The chain combines TRBV4-3 with TRBJ1-2; maybe TRBD1 (5 bases). With 0 bases removed from V and 4 bases from J, the gap between germline ends came to 9 bases. CDR1 is LGHNA and CDR2 is YSLEER in the germline V gene. The CDR3 loop spans 14 amino acids. CDR3: CASSQEQGPYGYTF. As DNA, the CDR3 is TGCGCCAGCAGCCAAGAGCAGGGCCCCTATGGCTACACCTTC.

The genes are TRBV18 and TRBJ2-3, with D possibly TRBD1 on 6 matching bases. The V gene's germline CDR1 is KGHSH and CDR2 LQKENI. The V end was cut by 3 bases, the J end by 7 bases, with 14 bases between. The CDR3 consists of 14 residues. The CDR3 region is CASSPLPGQNTQYF. CDR3 sequence (DNA): TGTGCCAGCTCACCTTTACCGGGACAAAATACGCAGTATTTT.

J is TRBJ2-7 and V is TRBV20-1; the match to TRBD1 covers 11 bases. CDR3 length: 16 residues. V lost 4 bases to trimming and J lost 3 bases; unmatched junction nucleotides: 11. The V gene's germline CDR1 is DFQATT and CDR2 SNEGSKA (reference sequence). The CDR3 sequence is CSATGTGGHFNYEQYF. DNA of the CDR3: TGCAGTGCTACCGGGACAGGGGGGCACTTTAACTACGAGCAGTACTTC.

This clonotype was counted a few times. The chain employs TRBV20-1 and TRBJ2-1; 7 bases are a match to TRBD2. Germline V gene data show CDR1 as DFQATT and CDR2 as SNEGSKA (reference sequence). Unmatched junction bases numbered 5, after V lost 4 bases and J lost 8 bases. The CDR3 consists of 12 residues. CDR3 in amino acids: CSAKRGGDEQFF. The DNA of the CDR3 is TGCAGTGCTAAACGGGGAGGGGATGAGCAGTTCTTC.

The genes are TRBV5-4 and TRBJ2-4; no definite D call. Germline lookup yields CDR1 SGHNT and CDR2 YYREEE (reference sequence). V shed 2 bases and J shed 10 bases, with 7 bases lying between them. This CDR3 spans 11 amino acids. CDR3 nucleotide sequence: TGTGCCAGCAGCTTTGGAGCTATTCAGTACTTC. Its translation: CASSFGAIQYF. The full variable domain, in which reference TRBV5-4 and TRBJ2-4 provide the parts outside the CDR3, is ETGVTQSPTHLIKTRGQQVTLRCSSQSGHNTVSWYQQALGQGPQFIFQYYREEENGRGNFPPRFSGLQFPNYSSELNVNALELDDSALYLCASSFGAIQYFGAGTRLSVL.

The gene calls are TRBV20-1 and TRBJ2-5, with a tentative D call TRBD2 (5 bases). The CDR3 consists of 12 residues. Germline CDR1 and CDR2: DFQATT and SNEGSKA (reference sequence). V lost 6 bases, J lost 4 bases, and 12 bases lay in between. CDR3 nucleotide sequence: TGCAGTGCCTCGTGGGCGGGAGAGACCCAGTACTTC. Translated, it gives CSASWAGETQYF.

This clonotype was counted between two and nine times. The rearrangement links TRBV6-2 or TRBV6-3 to TRBJ2-1, with 8 bases that match TRBD2. CDR1 MNHEY and CDR2 SVGEGT come from the germline V gene. This CDR3 spans 14 amino acids. Trimming at V came to 8 bases and at J to 7 bases, leaving 10 bases not matched to a gene. The CDR3 nucleotides are TGTGCCAGCTCCGGACTAGCTCGCTATAATGAGCAGTTCTTC. This translates into CASSGLARYNEQFF.